A single sample is the source of the 16 T cell receptor beta chains below, sequenced in a study of blood T cell repertoires in COVID-19. The data were produced by immunoSEQ multiplex PCR, yet TCRdb's version contains in-frame clones alone and is incomplete. The sample lists roughly 200,000 clones, roughly 84% occurring once. Sequencing input: peripheral blood. Source of these receptors: a man aged 50-59 years with active or convalescent COVID-19.

The CDR3 sequence: CASSSAGTGRTEAFF. CDR3 coding DNA: TGCGCCAGCAGCTCCGCCGGGACAGGGAGGACTGAAGCTTTCTTT. The gene calls are TRBV5-1 and TRBJ1-1; 9 positions agree with TRBD1. Germline assignment: CDR1 SGHRS and CDR2 YFSETQ. The V gene end was trimmed by 3 bases and the J gene end by 5 bases; junction bases not matched to a gene: 8. The length of the CDR3 is 15 residues.

This rearrangement joins TRBV3-1 (or the pseudogene TRBV3-2) to TRBJ2-4; TRBD2 aligns across 11 bases. The CDR3 loop spans 13 amino acids. Germline V gene data show CDR1 as LGHDT and CDR2 as YNNKEL (reference sequence). The J segment lost 10 bases and the V segment lost 3 bases, leaving 2 bases of the junction unmatched. This chain's CDR3 is CASSHTSGGIQYF. In DNA form, the CDR3 reads TGTGCCAGCAGCCACACTAGCGGGGGAATTCAGTACTTC.

The chain is built from TRBV13 and TRBJ1-5, with D possibly matching TRBD1 (5 bases). Germline values: CDR1 PRHDT, CDR2 FYEKMQ (reference sequence). The V gene lost 3 bases and the J gene lost 7 bases, with 13 bases spanning the gap. The CDR3 spans 14 residues. The DNA of the CDR3 is TGTGCCAGCAGCTTCGGAAGGGGCGGACAGCCCCAGCATTTT. Translated, it gives CASSFGRGGQPQHF.

The genes are TRBV19 and TRBJ1-1; D gene ambiguous. From germline, CDR1 is LNHDA and CDR2 SQIVND (reference sequence). The CDR3 has 14 amino acids. V dropped 5 bases and J dropped 0 bases, with 10 bases sitting between them. The CDR3 sequence is CASSPAGMNTEAFF. DNA for the CDR3: TGTGCCAGTAGTCCAGCAGGAATGAACACTGAAGCTTTCTTT.

The rearrangement uses TRBV25-1 and TRBJ1-1, with TRBD1 matching over 7 bases. The CDR3 consists of 12 residues. Germline V lookup: CDR1 MGHDK, CDR2 SYGVNS. Trimming took 10 bases from V and 3 from J; bases not matched to a gene: 5. The CDR3 reads CATTGVHTEAFF. The CDR3 bases are TGTGCCACCACAGGGGTGCACACTGAAGCTTTCTTT.

The chain employs TRBV7-8 and TRBJ1-2, with unresolved D. CDR1 is SGHVS, CDR2 FQNEAQ, per germline. The CDR3 loop spans 15 amino acids. Trimming removed 5 bases from V and 1 base from J, with 14 bases in between. In DNA form, the CDR3 reads TGTGCCAGCAGCAAAGACACATTACTTAACTATGGCTACACCTTC. Its translation: CASSKDTLLNYGYTF.

The V gene is TRBV5-6, the J gene TRBJ2-7; possible D gene TRBD1, 5 bases. The V gene lost 10 bases and the J gene lost 3 bases, with 29 bases spanning the gap. Germline values: CDR1 SGHDT, CDR2 YYEEEE. The CDR3 length is 17 residues. This CDR3 is CASIGKRQYLALYEQYF. The CDR3 region has the DNA TGTGCCTCTATCGGAAAAAGACAGTACCTCGCTCTCTACGAGCAGTACTTC.

The chain joins TRBV9 to TRBJ2-5, with D tentatively TRBD1 (6 bases). The germline V gene has CDR1 SGDLS and CDR2 YYNGEE. This CDR3 spans 14 amino acids. Trimming stripped 0 bases from V and 5 bases from J, with 11 bases between. DNA for the CDR3: TGTGCCAGCAGCGTAGAGGCAGGGGTGGAGACCCAGTACTTC. This sequence encodes CASSVEAGVETQYF.

The rearrangement joins TRBV7-2 to TRBJ2-3, with 7 positions matching TRBD2. CDR1 is SGHTA, CDR2 FQGNSA, per germline. This CDR3 comprises 14 residues. V lost 6 bases to trimming and J lost 2 bases; unmatched junction nucleotides: 5. CDR3 nucleotides: TGTGCCAGCAGTAGCCGGGACTACACAGATACGCAGTATTTT. Translated, it gives CASSSRDYTDTQYF.

J is TRBJ2-1 and V is TRBV7-6, with a weak D call TRBD1 (5 bases). The CDR3 spans 16 residues. V lost 2 bases, J lost 8 bases, and 19 bases lay in between. Germline values: CDR1 SGHVS, CDR2 FNYEAQ. The CDR3 protein is CASSLNMARVDDEQFF. CDR3 nucleotide sequence: TGTGCCAGCAGCTTAAATATGGCCAGGGTTGACGATGAGCAGTTCTTC.

This clone was seen only a few times. This chain links TRBV7-6 with TRBJ1-2; D is unresolved. V was shortened by 3 bases and J by 2 bases, with 7 bases between the two germline ends. Germline CDR1 reads SGHVS; CDR2 reads FNYEAQ. This CDR3 region has 13 residues. The DNA of the CDR3 is TGTGCCAGCAGCTTTTCGGGGAACTATGGCTACACCTTC. Its protein product is CASSFSGNYGYTF.

This chain links TRBV7-8 with TRBJ1-5, with 8 bases identical to TRBD1. The CDR3 has 16 amino acids. Germline V gene sequence: CDR1 SGHVS, CDR2 FQNEAQ. Losses at the gene ends were 5 bases for V and 1 base for J; bases not matched to a gene: 7. This chain's CDR3 is CASSPIGQGSNQPQHF. CDR3 sequence (DNA): TGTGCCAGCAGCCCTATTGGACAGGGAAGCAATCAGCCCCAGCATTTT. Filled out from reference TRBV7-8 and TRBJ1-5, the complete variable domain reads GAGVSQSPRYKVAKRGQDVALRCDPISGHVSLFWYQQALGQGPEFLTYFQNEAQLDKSGLPSDRFFAERPEGSVSTLKIQRTQQEDSAVYLCASSPIGQGSNQPQHFGDGTRLSIL.

The V and J genes are TRBV10-3 and TRBJ1-1, with 7 positions matching TRBD1. CDR3 length equals 15 residues. Germline values: CDR1 ENHRY, CDR2 SYGVKD. After removal of 4 bases from V and 1 base from J, the junction contained 6 bases not matched to a gene. The CDR3, as DNA: TGTGCCATCAGTGGAGGGGGACAGCCGAACACTGAAGCTTTCTTT. Its protein is CAISGGGQPNTEAFF.

J is TRBJ2-5 and V is TRBV19; the D is unclear. V lost 3 bases and J lost 4, with 3 bases in between. This CDR3 contains 11 residues. Germline CDR1 and CDR2: LNHDA and SQIVND (reference sequence). CDR3 in DNA: TGTGCCAGTAGTATTAGAGAGACCCAGTACTTC. Translation: CASSIRETQYF.

The V call is TRBV24-1, the J call TRBJ2-1, with 10 bases lining up with TRBD1. Germline trimming cut 2 bases from V and 6 bases from J; bases unmatched to any gene: 3. The germline CDR1 and CDR2 sequences are KGHDR and SFDVKD. This CDR3 region has 15 residues. CDR3 region: CATSDWGTGVNEQFF. CDR3 DNA sequence: TGTGCCACCAGTGATTGGGGGACAGGGGTCAATGAGCAGTTCTTC.

This chain links TRBV11-2 with TRBJ2-7, with 9 bases matching TRBD2. Germline lookup yields CDR1 SGHAT and CDR2 FQNNGV. This CDR3 has 16 amino acids. V trimming: 1 base; J trimming: 2 bases; junction bases outside the gene matches: 6. CDR3 amino acids: CASSLASGGSPYEQYF. In DNA, the CDR3 is TGTGCCAGCAGCTTAGCGAGCGGGGGGTCTCCCTACGAGCAGTACTTC. Together with reference TRBV11-2 and TRBJ2-7, the CDR3 gives the full variable domain: EAGVAQSPRYKIIEKRQSVAFWCNPISGHATLYWYQQILGQGPKLLIQFQNNGVVDDSQLPKDRFSAERLKGVDSTLKIQPAKLEDSAVYLCASSLASGGSPYEQYFGPGTRLTVT.